This T cell receptor (beta chain) was observed in a study of T cell repertoires in cytomegalovirus infection. Turning to the study itself: The public TCR beta signatures pointed to both CMV infection and matching HLA type.

Germline-derived CDR1 and CDR2 are MDHEN and SYDVKM. This CDR3 is 15 amino acids long. V lost 5 bases to trimming and J lost 7 bases, with 18 bases between them. This clonotype has ten or more counts. MiXCR was run by TCRdb on the reads, yielding one entry per CDR3 protein. The sample lists nearly 450,000 distinct CDR3 sequences; approximately 31% were seen once. V usage is TRBV28 and J usage is TRBJ1-5; perhaps TRBD1 as D (6 bases). This TCR was sampled from a human donor in good health (CMV status not recorded). Some clones in this sample may be carry-over from other donors' samples. Sequencing used PBMCs. CDR3 sequence: CASSETNRVDQPQHF. The CDR3 DNA sequence: TGTGCCAGCAGTGAGACTAACAGGGTCGACCAGCCCCAGCATTTT.